The 27 T cell receptor beta chains in this list originate from one sample, sequenced in a study of post-analysis software for immune sequencing data. For these TCRs, the target antigens are not known. Study-level results: Compared with controls, patients had more of about 5 TRBV segments, including TRBV5-6, TRBV5-1 and TRBV20-1.

TCR beta cDNA libraries included unique molecular identifiers. Each CDR3 protein is one row after TCRdb ran MiXCR on the PCR reads. The table has 350,000 to 450,000 distinct CDR3 sequences, over 30% seen once. The specimen sequenced was blood. Receptor source: a girl aged 2-10 years with multiple sclerosis.

This clonotype was counted only a few times. This sequence joins TRBV20-1 and TRBJ2-1, with 13 positions matching TRBD2. This CDR3 is 14 amino acids long. The V and J ends lost 6 bases and 6 bases, in that order; junction bases with no gene match: 5. The germline CDR1 and CDR2 sequences are DFQATT and SNEGSKA (reference sequence). CDR3 amino acids: CSAVGTSGINEQFF. In DNA form, the CDR3 reads TGCAGTGCCGTCGGGACTAGCGGGATCAATGAGCAGTTCTTC.

The CDR3 DNA sequence: TGCGCCAGCAGCCCCGCCCAGGCTCTAAGCTCCTACAATGAGCAGTTCTTC. Protein sequence: CASSPAQALSSYNEQFF. The V and J genes are TRBV5-1 and TRBJ2-1; D is undetermined. V dropped 4 bases and J dropped 0 bases, with 17 bases sitting between them. The CDR3 covers 17 residues. The germline gives CDR1 SGHRS, CDR2 YFSETQ.

The chain employs TRBV2 and TRBJ2-3; the D is unclear. V lost 7 bases and J 9 bases, leaving 20 bases between the germline ends. The CDR3 contains 14 residues. CDR1 SNHLY and CDR2 FYNNEI come from the germline V gene. CDR3 nucleotide sequence: TGTGCCAGCACAGAAATGGTTACGGTGATCACGCAGTATTTT. Amino acid sequence: CASTEMVTVITQYF.

V is TRBV6-5 and J is TRBJ1-1; D is perhaps TRBD1 (5 bases). The germline V gene encodes CDR1 MNHEY and CDR2 SVGAGI. The CDR3 is 13 residues long. Trimming took 3 bases from V and 5 from J, leaving 10 bases between them. The CDR3 spells CASSYQGPTEAFF. DNA of the CDR3: TGTGCCAGCAGTTATCAGGGTCCAACTGAAGCTTTCTTT.

This clonotype appeared a few times. The chain combines TRBV5-1 with TRBJ2-7; D unresolved. The J call may be in error: the DNA end matches TRBJ2-5 better. The germline CDR1 and CDR2 sequences are SGHRS and YFSETQ. There are 10 residues in the CDR3. The CDR3 DNA reads TGCGCCAGCAAAGGGGAGACCCAGTACTTC. It codes for CASKGETQYF.

This chain joins TRBV5-1 and TRBJ2-5; D is perhaps TRBD1 or TRBD2 (5 bases each). Germline V gene lookup returns CDR1 SGHRS and CDR2 YFSETQ. The CDR3 extends over 17 amino acids. V lost 0 bases and J lost 3, with 18 bases in between. Here the CDR3 DNA reads TGCGCCAGCAGCTTGGGGACCCGGGACCGGATTAAAGAGACCCAGTACTTC. This codes for CASSLGTRDRIKETQYF.

J is TRBJ1-5 and V is TRBV28, with TRBD1 identical over 10 bases. The CDR3 covers 15 residues. CDR1 is MDHEN and CDR2 is SYDVKM in the germline V gene. V trimming: 4 bases; J trimming: 6 bases; junction bases outside the gene matches: 6. The CDR3 protein is CASSSWTGGFQPQHF. Here the CDR3 DNA reads TGTGCCAGCAGTTCGTGGACAGGGGGGTTTCAGCCCCAGCATTTT.

This clonotype was counted between two and nine times. In nucleotides, the CDR3 is TGTGCCAGCAGTTTACCCGGGCGAGAAGAGACCCAGTACTTC. Residues: CASSLPGREETQYF. The rearrangement uses TRBV27 and TRBJ2-5; no firm D call. The CDR3 runs to 14 residues. Germline V gives CDR1 MNHEY, CDR2 SMNVEV (reference sequence). V was trimmed by 2 bases and J by 3 bases, leaving 10 bases between them.

This chain links TRBV15 with TRBJ2-5; 8 bases fit TRBD2. The length of the CDR3 is 16 residues. J lost 6 bases, V lost 2 bases, and 11 bases had no gene match. CDR1 and CDR2 from the germline V gene are LNHNV and YYDKDF (reference sequence). The CDR3 is CATSRIPGLGWKTQYF. The CDR3 DNA is TGTGCCACCAGCAGAATACCGGGACTAGGTTGGAAGACCCAGTACTTC.

The chain links TRBV9 to TRBJ2-1; 12 bases map to TRBD2. The CDR3 consists of 17 residues. V was pared by 3 bases and J by 4 bases, with 8 bases of the junction left unmatched. Germline V gene data show CDR1 as SGDLS and CDR2 as YYNGEE. As DNA, the CDR3 is TGTGCCAGCAGCGGCGGCCTGACTAGCGGGGGATACAATGAGCAGTTCTTC. Translating it yields CASSGGLTSGGYNEQFF.

This sequence joins TRBV5-5 and TRBJ1-2; TRBD1 might be the D (6 bases). V was shortened by 4 bases and J by 8 bases, with 18 bases between the two germline ends. The CDR3 has 14 amino acids. Per germline, CDR1 SGHKS and CDR2 YYEKEE (reference sequence). CDR3 in DNA: TGTGCCAGCAGCGTTACCGGACAGCCGGGAGGCTACACCTTC. Translating gives CASSVTGQPGGYTF.

The chain couples TRBV12-3 or TRBV12-4 to TRBJ1-1; D unresolved. Trimming took off 5 bases at V and 0 bases at J, with 7 bases between the two ends. The CDR3 totals 13 residues. The CDR3: CASSPFMNTEAFF. The CDR3 nucleotides read TGTGCCAGCAGTCCCTTTATGAACACTGAAGCTTTCTTT.

The sample holds a few counts of this clonotype. One junction end disagrees with the germline gene, perhaps due to a read error. This chain links TRBV28 with TRBJ1-2; D gene ambiguous. This CDR3 has 11 residues. Germline V lookup: CDR1 MDHEN, CDR2 SYDVKM. This CDR3 is CASTLGYGYTF. Here the CDR3 DNA reads TGTGCCAGCACTCTGGGTTATGGCTATACCTTC.

The chain is built from TRBV28 and TRBJ2-3; D possibly matches TRBD1 or TRBD2 (5 bases each). The ends were cut back, 4 bases at V and 10 bases at J, with 18 bases in the middle. Germline lookup yields CDR1 MDHEN and CDR2 SYDVKM. The CDR3 is 14 amino acids. CDR3 sequence (DNA): TGTGCCAGCAGTTCGGGTCACGTGGGGGATTCGCAGTATTTT. It specifies CASSSGHVGDSQYF. Full variable domain (missing parts from reference TRBV28 and TRBJ2-3): DVKVTQSSRYLVKRTGEKVFLECVQDMDHENMFWYRQDPGLGLRLIYFSYDVKMKEKGDIPEGYSVSREKKERFSLILESASTNQTSMYLCASSSGHVGDSQYFGPGTRLTVL.

Many counts were recorded for this clonotype. The V gene is TRBV4-1, the J gene TRBJ2-6, with TRBD1 matching over 8 bases. The ends lost 2 bases at V and 3 bases at J; junction bases unmatched: 12. Germline CDR1 and CDR2: MGHRA and YSYEKL. The CDR3 loop spans 19 amino acids. CDR3 bases: TGCGCCAGCAGCCAAAGAAAGGGACAGGAGATTTTTGGGGCCAACGTCCTGACTTTC. It specifies CASSQRKGQEIFGANVLTF.

This clonotype was counted between two and nine times. This chain connects TRBV6-5 to TRBJ1-2, with D possibly matching TRBD1 (6 bases). Germline lookup yields CDR1 MNHEY and CDR2 SVGAGI. The ends were cut back, 5 bases at V and 1 base at J, with 11 bases in the middle. There are 14 residues in the CDR3. The chain's CDR3 is CASSKTGLNYGYTF. The CDR3 nucleotides are TGTGCCAGCAGTAAGACAGGTCTTAACTATGGCTACACCTTC.

V and J are TRBV6-4 and TRBJ1-5; D is unresolved. This CDR3 contains 15 residues. The germline V gene encodes CDR1 MRHNA and CDR2 SNTAGT. Trimming pared 2 bases from V and 2 bases from J, leaving 10 bases between. The CDR3 is CASSDPFFGNQPQHF. The CDR3 DNA follows: TGTGCCAGCAGTGACCCCTTCTTCGGCAATCAGCCCCAGCATTTT.

This clonotype turned up a few times. The V call is TRBV20-1, the J call TRBJ2-3; 9 bases align to TRBD2. The J segment lost 7 bases and the V segment lost 7 bases, leaving 15 bases of the junction unmatched. The CDR3 length is 15 residues. CDR1 and CDR2 (germline): DFQATT, SNEGSKA (reference sequence). CDR3 DNA sequence: TGCAGTGTTAGGCCTAGCGGGGTTGGAAGGTATACGCAGTATTTT. Its translation: CSVRPSGVGRYTQYF.

This clonotype was seen once. The chain joins TRBV5-8 to TRBJ1-2; D gene uncertain. CDR3 size: 14 residues. CDR1 and CDR2 (germline): SGHTS, YDEGEE. V dropped 4 bases and J dropped 7 bases, with 17 bases sitting between them. CDR3 nucleotides: TGTGCCAGCAGCCTAAGTTGCGATGATAGTGGCTACACCTTC. Its protein product is CASSLSCDDSGYTF.

The table lists this clonotype with a few counts. The rearrangement joins TRBV6-1 to TRBJ2-2; the match to TRBD1 covers 8 bases. Germline CDR1 MNHNS, CDR2 SASEGT. The J segment lost 4 bases and the V segment lost 4 bases, leaving 2 bases of the junction unmatched. This CDR3 contains 14 residues. The CDR3 protein is CASSGQGSTGELFF. CDR3 nucleotide sequence: TGTGCCAGCAGTGGACAGGGGAGCACCGGGGAGCTGTTTTTT.

The chain links TRBV6-1 to TRBJ1-2, with 8 nucleotides matching TRBD1. V shed 6 bases, J shed 4 bases, and the junction held 7 bases outside the gene matches. CDR3 length: 14 residues. The germline V gene has CDR1 MNHNS and CDR2 SASEGT. This CDR3 is CASSVGQGGYGYTF. In nucleotides, the CDR3 is TGTGCCAGCAGCGTTGGACAGGGCGGCTATGGCTACACCTTC.

V gene TRBV3-1 combines with J gene TRBJ2-1; TRBD2 might be the D (5 bases). Germline V gene sequence: CDR1 LGHDT, CDR2 YNNKEL (reference sequence). Trimming removed 4 bases from V and 3 bases from J, with 10 bases in between. This CDR3 region has 14 residues. The CDR3 sequence is CASSRGRVYNEQFF. The CDR3 region has the DNA TGTGCCAGCAGCCGAGGGAGAGTCTACAATGAGCAGTTCTTC.

The table lists this clonotype with a count of one. The chain combines TRBV12-3 or TRBV12-4 with TRBJ1-2; the D gene is possibly TRBD1 (5 bases). V was shortened by 9 bases and J by 1 base, with 15 bases between the two germline ends. This CDR3 is 14 amino acids long. The CDR3 sequence is CASLTSGINYGYTF. The CDR3 DNA is TGTGCCAGTCTTACTTCAGGGATTAACTATGGCTACACCTTC.

The V and J genes are TRBV29-1 and TRBJ1-2, with D perhaps TRBD1 (6 bases). The germline CDR1 and CDR2 sequences are SQVTM and ANQGSEA. V lost 3 bases and J 8 bases, leaving 10 bases between the germline ends. The CDR3 has 11 amino acids. CDR3 sequence: CSVDNGGGYTF. In DNA, the CDR3 is TGCAGCGTTGATAACGGGGGCGGCTACACCTTC.

This chain joins TRBV28 and TRBJ2-1, with 9 bases aligning to TRBD2. CDR1 and CDR2 (germline): MDHEN, SYDVKM. The CDR3 spans 17 residues. V lost 4 bases and J lost 4; bases outside the gene matches: 11. CDR3 DNA sequence: TGTGCCAGCAGTTCCGCTGCACTAGCGGGTTATTACAATGAGCAGTTCTTC. It yields the protein CASSSAALAGYYNEQFF.

This clonotype was detected a few times. This chain uses TRBV7-9 with TRBJ2-3; the match to TRBD2 covers 10 bases. Germline V gene sequence: CDR1 SEHNR, CDR2 FQNEAQ (reference sequence). This CDR3 spans 17 amino acids. V lost 3 bases, J lost 2 bases, and 8 bases stayed unmatched. The CDR3 DNA sequence: TGTGCCAGCAGCTTGCAACTAGCGGGATTTTCCACAGATACGCAGTATTTT. Encoded protein: CASSLQLAGFSTDTQYF.

This chain links TRBV29-1 with TRBJ2-4; perhaps TRBD2 as D (6 bases). The CDR3 extends over 13 amino acids. Germline V gives CDR1 SQVTM, CDR2 ANQGSEA. The V and J ends lost 5 bases and 3 bases respectively, with 11 bases between them. The CDR3 nucleotides are TGCAGCGTTTGTAGGGGAGGCAAAAACATTCAGTACTTC. This gives the protein CSVCRGGKNIQYF.